This T cell receptor beta chain was documented in a study of blood T cell repertoires in COVID-19. TCRdb's table, derived via immunoSEQ multiplex PCR, lists solely in-frame clones and lacks some. This table holds roughly 100,000 clones, about 87% found once. The length of the CDR3 is 15 residues. Germline CDR1 reads WNHNN; CDR2 reads SYGVQD (reference sequence). V shed 3 bases, J shed 4 bases, and the junction held 8 bases outside the gene matches. The source is a man aged 50-59 years with active or convalescent COVID-19. Sequences were obtained from peripheral blood. The genes are TRBV10-1 and TRBJ1-2, with 7 positions matching TRBD1. The CDR3 sequence is CASSDTTDRPYGYTF. The CDR3 nucleotides read TGCGCCAGCAGTGACACGACGGACAGGCCCTATGGCTACACCTTC.